Listed here are 3 T cell receptor beta chains from one sample, sequenced in a study of blood T cell repertoires in COVID-19. Sequencing used immunoSEQ multiplex PCR; TCRdb keeps in-frame clones, though not all of them. This table holds 130,000 to 150,000 clones, roughly 76% found once. The specimen sequenced was peripheral blood. The receptor set was obtained from a human donor with acute or convalescent COVID-19. The donor label of this sample is uncertain.

The gene calls are TRBV7-6 and TRBJ1-6; TRBD1 matches at 11 bases. This CDR3 region has 15 residues. With 5 bases clipped from V and 9 bases from J, the junction kept 6 bases outside the gene matches. Germline lookup yields CDR1 SGHVS and CDR2 FNYEAQ. The DNA of the CDR3 is TGTGCCAGCAGCAGGGGACAGGGGGGAATTTCACCCCTCCACTTT. It encodes CASSRGQGGISPLHF.

V gene TRBV5-1 combines with J gene TRBJ2-2; D is ambiguous. Trimming pared 7 bases from V and 1 base from J, leaving 8 bases between. This CDR3 region has 13 residues. Per germline, CDR1 SGHRS and CDR2 YFSETQ. The CDR3 region has the DNA TGCGCCAGCCAATCCAGGAACACCGGGGAGCTGTTTTTT. This encodes CASQSRNTGELFF. The full variable domain, its missing parts supplied by reference TRBV5-1 and TRBJ2-2, is KAGVTQTPRYLIKTRGQQVTLSCSPISGHRSVSWYQQTPGQGLQFLFEYFSETQRNKGNFPGRFSGRQFSNSRSEMNVSTLELGDSALYLCASQSRNTGELFFGEGSRLTVL.

The chain carries TRBV14 and TRBJ1-1; D is perhaps TRBD1 (6 bases). The CDR3 sequence is 14 residues long. CDR1 SGHDN and CDR2 FVKESK come from the germline V gene. The V end lost 4 bases, the J end lost 1 base, and 10 bases lay between the germline ends. CDR3 sequence (DNA): TGTGCCAGCAGCCCCAGGGGCTGGAACACTGAAGCTTTCTTT. Amino acids: CASSPRGWNTEAFF.